The 14 T cell receptor beta chains below were found in one sample sequenced in a study of T cell repertoires in cytomegalovirus infection. TCRdb reprocessed the reads via MiXCR and lists one record per CDR3 protein. This table has tens of thousands of distinct CDR3 sequences, roughly a fifth appearing once. No antigen has been identified for these receptors. The sample was CD8+ T cells from cultured PBMCs, taken from culture after CMV antigen stimulation. These receptors were taken from a human donor in good health (CMV status not recorded). Some clones in this sample may be carry-over from other donors' samples.

The rearrangement uses TRBV10-3 and TRBJ2-1, with TRBD1 matching 9 bases. The CDR3 length is 16 residues. Trimming removed 2 bases from V and 5 bases from J; junction bases left unmatched: 7. Germline CDR1 and CDR2: ENHRY and SYGVKD. Here the CDR3 reads CAISETGGSVNNEQFF. CDR3 nucleotide sequence: TGTGCCATCAGTGAGACAGGGGGCAGCGTAAACAATGAGCAGTTCTTC.

The chain has TRBV28 and TRBJ2-3; D perhaps matches TRBD2 (5 bases). This CDR3 contains 12 residues. The ends were cut back, 6 bases at V and 11 bases at J, with 15 bases in the middle. Germline assignment: CDR1 MDHEN and CDR2 SYDVKM. The CDR3, as DNA: TGTGCCAGCAGCCGGCCGGGGTGGGAGCAGTATTTT. Translating gives CASSRPGWEQYF.

In its sample, this clonotype was seen a few times. The chain uses TRBV7-2 and TRBJ2-7, with 12 bases identical to TRBD1. Germline-derived CDR1 and CDR2 are SGHTA and FQGNSA. J gave up 4 bases and V 0 bases, and 7 bases lay outside the gene matches. The length of the CDR3 is 17 residues. CDR3 in DNA: TGTGCCAGCAGCTTAGCTTACCGGGACAGGGGGCAATACGAGCAGTACTTC. Protein: CASSLAYRDRGQYEQYF.

This chain joins TRBV7-2 and TRBJ2-7; possible D gene TRBD1, 5 bases. Deletions cut 4 bases from V and 3 bases from J, with 16 bases between. This CDR3 is 15 amino acids long. Germline assignment: CDR1 SGHTA and CDR2 FQGNSA. Here the CDR3 reads CASSSWGGENYEQYF. The CDR3 DNA follows: TGTGCCAGCAGCTCCTGGGGCGGCGAGAACTACGAGCAGTACTTC.

The chain links TRBV7-6 to TRBJ2-5; 7 bases line up with TRBD1. This CDR3 spans 15 amino acids. With 5 bases clipped from V and 4 bases from J, the junction kept 10 bases outside the gene matches. Germline assignment: CDR1 SGHVS and CDR2 FNYEAQ. CDR3 sequence (DNA): TGTGCCAGCAGCACAACACAGGGGCCTCGAGAGACCCAGTACTTC. Protein: CASSTTQGPRETQYF.

Points on this clonotype: One base away lies a much larger clone, so this may be a sequencing read error. The CDR3 reads CASSSRTSGITDTQYF. CDR3 DNA sequence: TGTGCCAGCAGCTCCCGGACTAGCGGAATCACAGATACGCAGTATTTT. This chain connects TRBV7-8 to TRBJ2-3, with TRBD2 identical over 10 bases. J lost 2 bases, V lost 4 bases, and 6 bases had no gene match. CDR3 size: 16 residues. Germline CDR1 reads SGHVS; CDR2 reads FQNEAQ.

V is TRBV7-2 and J is TRBJ1-1; possibly TRBD1 for D (6 bases). In germline, CDR1 is SGHTA, CDR2 FQGNSA. With 3 bases removed from V and 7 bases from J, the gap between germline ends came to 6 bases. This CDR3 region has 11 residues. The CDR3 loop is CASSLDSEAFF. The CDR3 bases are TGTGCCAGCAGCTTGGACAGTGAAGCTTTCTTT.

This sequence joins TRBV12-3 or TRBV12-4 and TRBJ2-1; 8 positions agree with TRBD1. There are 15 residues in the CDR3. The V gene end was trimmed by 3 bases and the J gene end by 5 bases; junction bases not matched to a gene: 6. The CDR3 nucleotides are TGTGCCAGCAGTTTTTCCAGGGGGCCACACAATGAGCAGTTCTTC. Protein sequence: CASSFSRGPHNEQFF.

V is TRBV2 and J is TRBJ2-5; the D call may be TRBD1 or TRBD2 (5 bases each). CDR1 is SNHLY and CDR2 is FYNNEI in the germline V gene. The CDR3 has 14 residues. V gave up 6 bases and J gave up 2 bases, with 13 bases separating them. The CDR3 region is CASRAYGGQETQYF. In DNA, the CDR3 is TGTGCCAGCAGAGCCTATGGGGGACAAGAGACCCAGTACTTC.

This clonotype was observed a few times. The chain carries TRBV18 and TRBJ2-7; weak D call: TRBD2 (6 bases). Germline lookup yields CDR1 KGHSH and CDR2 LQKENI. Trimming left V 5 bases short and J 4 bases short, with 15 bases between. The CDR3 runs 14 residues. The CDR3 is CASSYYGGSYEQYF. As DNA, the CDR3 is TGTGCCAGCTCATATTACGGGGGATCATACGAGCAGTACTTC. Combining the CDR3 with reference TRBV18 and TRBJ2-7 gives the whole variable domain NAGVMQNPRHLVRRRGQEARLRCSPMKGHSHVYWYRQLPEEGLKFMVYLQKENIIDESGMPKERFSAEFPKEGPSILRIQQVVRGDSAAYFCASSYYGGSYEQYFGPGTRLTVT.

This chain joins TRBV27 and TRBJ2-3; 9 bases fit TRBD1. CDR1 is MNHEY and CDR2 is SMNVEV in the germline V gene (reference sequence). The CDR3 runs to 17 residues. V shed 5 bases and J 4 bases; nucleotides not matched to a gene: 13. CDR3 coding DNA: TGTGCCAGCAGTGATCCCATGGGACAGGGATTTTCAGATACGCAGTATTTT. This translates into CASSDPMGQGFSDTQYF.

This clonotype was found a few times. V and J are TRBV7-6 and TRBJ2-2; D tentatively fits TRBD1 or TRBD2 (5 bases each). The V end lost 2 bases, the J end lost 10 bases, and 8 bases lay between the germline ends. CDR1 is SGHVS, CDR2 FNYEAQ, per germline. The CDR3 totals 12 residues. The CDR3 DNA reads as TGTGCCAGCAGCTTATTGGGGGAGGAGCTGTTTTTT. Translated: CASSLLGEELFF.

The chain uses TRBV12-3 or TRBV12-4 and TRBJ2-6; D is undetermined. The CDR3 length is 12 residues. Trimming stripped 4 bases from V and 4 bases from J, with 2 bases between. This CDR3 is CASSSGANVLTF. Here the CDR3 DNA reads TGTGCCAGCAGTTCCGGGGCCAACGTCCTGACTTTC.

This clonotype was recorded a few times. The chain recombines TRBV5-6 with TRBJ2-1; 10 bases are shared with TRBD1. The germline CDR1 and CDR2 sequences are SGHDT and YYEEEE. The CDR3 is 15 residues long. V was clipped by 4 bases and J by 5 bases; unmatched bases: 6. CDR3 region: CASSPDRGAHNEQFF. CDR3 bases: TGTGCCAGCAGCCCGGACAGGGGGGCGCACAATGAGCAGTTCTTC.